The next 9 T cell receptor beta chains were all read from a single sample in a study of graft-versus-host responses after intestinal transplantation. These receptors' antigens are unknown. Assay: immunoSEQ multiplex PCR; the TCRdb copy retains only in-frame clones and omits some. The data show some 110,000 clones, approximately 94% seen once. The sample here was unstimulated CD4+ T cells sorted from spleen or lymph node cells, taken before transplant. Receptors were obtained from a human donor who was the organ donor for an intestinal transplant.

J is TRBJ2-3 and V is TRBV7-2; a weak D match, TRBD1 (5 bases). Trimming removed 3 bases at V and 2 bases at J, with 12 bases between. Per the germline V gene, CDR1 is SGHTA and CDR2 is FQGNSA. The CDR3 extends over 15 amino acids. CDR3 bases: TGTGCCAGCAGCTTTGATGGACAACCCACAGATACGCAGTATTTT. Translation: CASSFDGQPTDTQYF.

V and J are TRBV7-9 and TRBJ2-7; 12 nucleotides agree with TRBD2. Germline V CDR1 and CDR2: SEHNR, FQNEAQ (reference sequence). This CDR3 has 14 amino acids. The V gene end was trimmed by 1 base and the J gene end by 5 bases; junction bases not matched to a gene: 0. CDR3 in amino acids: CASSLGLAGDEQYF. CDR3 bases: TGTGCCAGCAGCTTAGGACTAGCGGGGGACGAGCAGTACTTC.

The chain employs TRBV7-9 and TRBJ1-1; D is uncertain. Germline-derived CDR1 and CDR2 are SEHNR and FQNEAQ (reference sequence). Trimming removed 0 bases from V and 4 bases from J, with 9 bases in between. The CDR3 contains 14 residues. This chain's CDR3 is CASSLAGVGTEAFF. For the CDR3, the DNA is TGTGCCAGCAGCTTAGCTGGGGTGGGCACTGAAGCTTTCTTT.

The gene calls are TRBV19 and TRBJ2-5, with no clear D. CDR1 and CDR2 from the germline V gene are LNHDA and SQIVND (reference sequence). The V gene lost 2 bases and the J gene lost 5 bases, with 9 bases spanning the gap. The CDR3 is made up of 13 amino acids. The CDR3 loop is CASSIRGLETQYF. The CDR3 DNA reads TGTGCCAGTAGTATAAGAGGTCTCGAGACCCAGTACTTC.

The chain recombines TRBV5-1 with TRBJ2-3; 13 bases fit TRBD2. Germline V CDR1 and CDR2: SGHRS, YFSETQ. The CDR3 has 17 amino acids. Losses at the gene ends were 4 bases for V and 6 bases for J; bases not matched to a gene: 11. The DNA of the CDR3 is TGCGCCAGCAGCGAAGTCCCCGGACTAGCGGGAGTGGATACGCAGTATTTT. Its translation: CASSEVPGLAGVDTQYF.

The chain recombines TRBV18 with TRBJ2-5; D is unclear. Germline V gene data show CDR1 as KGHSH and CDR2 as LQKENI. Trimming left V 2 bases short and J 4 bases short, with 5 bases between. This CDR3 region has 12 residues. This CDR3 is CASSPNLETQYF. In nucleotides, the CDR3 is TGTGCCAGCTCACCAAATTTAGAGACCCAGTACTTC.

The chain carries TRBV10-1 and TRBJ2-7; D assignment may be TRBD1 or TRBD2 (5 bases each). V shed 3 bases and J shed 4 bases, with 13 bases lying between them. Germline CDR1 WNHNN, CDR2 SYGVQD (reference sequence). CDR3 length: 14 amino acids. The CDR3 reads CASSEGAGSYEQYF. CDR3 DNA: TGCGCCAGCAGTGAAGGGGCGGGCTCTTACGAGCAGTACTTC.

This clone was seen once. The chain employs TRBV28 and TRBJ2-1, with 11 bases matching TRBD2. Germline assignment: CDR1 MDHEN and CDR2 SYDVKM. The CDR3 has 17 residues. The J segment lost 0 bases and the V segment lost 7 bases, leaving 8 bases of the junction unmatched. The CDR3 region has the DNA TGTGCCAGCATATCACTAGCGGGGGCAAGCTCCTACAATGAGCAGTTCTTC. This sequence encodes CASISLAGASSYNEQFF.

The V call is TRBV19, the J call TRBJ2-5; unclear D gene. This CDR3 is 14 amino acids long. Trimming stripped 4 bases from V and 1 base from J, with 10 bases between. Germline loops: CDR1 LNHDA, CDR2 SQIVND (reference sequence). In nucleotides, the CDR3 is TGTGCCAGTAGTACGGACCAGACCCAAGAGACCCAGTACTTC. Protein: CASSTDQTQETQYF.